This TCR beta chain originates from a study of Graves' ophthalmopathy and Graves' hyperthyroidism. CDR1 is ENHRY and CDR2 is SYGVKD in the germline V gene. This CDR3 is 15 amino acids long. This clonotype has a handful of counts. What it binds is unknown. General study points: Predictions made by the model for ophthalmopathy progression reached 55% to 71% sensitivity and about 72% specificity.

The sequenced template was RNA, covering the TCR beta CDR3 region. A first-round RT-PCR used HTBI primers, followed by a second-round multiplex PCR. TCRdb reanalysed the multiplex PCR reads using MiXCR and keeps one entry per CDR3 protein. The sample has approximately 640,000 distinct CDR3 sequences, over 40% seen once. Where ophthalmopathy was present, donors had moderate-to-severe activity, CAS ≥3, NOSPECS ≥4 and duration under 3 months. Clinical symptoms and serum thyroxine were used for diagnosis; TRAb, thyroid ultrasound and orbital computed tomography were also relied on. The PBMCs originated from over 9 ml of fresh peripheral blood.

The chain is built from TRBV10-3 and TRBJ2-7; 11 nucleotides align to TRBD1. The DNA end is a closer match to TRBJ2-1, so the J assignment may be wrong. Sequencing was performed on peripheral blood. The receptor's source is an adult man with Graves' ophthalmopathy. The CDR3 loop reads CAIRGTGGSKGEQFF. The CDR3 nucleotides read TGTGCCATCAGGGGGACAGGGGGATCAAAGGGTGAGCAGTTCTTC.